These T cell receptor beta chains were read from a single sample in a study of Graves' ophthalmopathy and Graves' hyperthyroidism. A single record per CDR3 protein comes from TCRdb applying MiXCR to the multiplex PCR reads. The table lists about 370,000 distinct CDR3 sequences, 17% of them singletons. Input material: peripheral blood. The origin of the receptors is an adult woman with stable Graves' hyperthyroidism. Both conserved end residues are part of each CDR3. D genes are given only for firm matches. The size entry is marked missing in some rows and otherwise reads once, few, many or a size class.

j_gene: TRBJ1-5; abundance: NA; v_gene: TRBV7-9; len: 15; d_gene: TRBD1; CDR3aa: CASSAGTVDNQPQHF; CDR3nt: TGTGCCAGCAGCGCCGGGACAGTGGACAATCAGCCCCAGCATTTT
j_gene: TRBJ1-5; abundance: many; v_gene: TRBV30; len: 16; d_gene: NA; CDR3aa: CAWSVLGSVGNQPQHF; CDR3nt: TGTGCCTGGAGTGTACTTGGCAGTGTGGGCAATCAGCCCCAGCATTTT
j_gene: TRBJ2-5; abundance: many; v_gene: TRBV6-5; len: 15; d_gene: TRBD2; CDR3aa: CASSYGTSGIQTQYF; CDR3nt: TGTGCCAGCAGTTACGGCACTAGCGGGATTCAGACCCAGTACTTC
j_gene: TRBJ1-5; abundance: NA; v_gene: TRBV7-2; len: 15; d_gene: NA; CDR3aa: CASSLLGQGRQPQHF; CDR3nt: TGTGCCAGCAGTTTACTTGGGCAGGGCCGTCAGCCCCAGCATTTT
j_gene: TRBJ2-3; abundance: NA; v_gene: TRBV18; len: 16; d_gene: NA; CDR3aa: CASSPPNRQQANTQYF; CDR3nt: TGTGCCAGCTCACCACCCAATAGACAGCAAGCTAATACGCAGTATTTT
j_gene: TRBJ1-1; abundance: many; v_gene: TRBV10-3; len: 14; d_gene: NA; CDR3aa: CAISDRRLNTEAFF; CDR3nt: TGTGCCATCAGTGATCGGAGATTGAACACTGAAGCTTTCTTT
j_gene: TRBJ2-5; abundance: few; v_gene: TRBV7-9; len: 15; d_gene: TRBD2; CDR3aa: CASIPGLAGAETQYF; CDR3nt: TGTGCCAGCATACCGGGACTAGCGGGAGCAGAGACCCAGTACTTC
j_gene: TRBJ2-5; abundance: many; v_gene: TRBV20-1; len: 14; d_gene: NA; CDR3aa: CSARDPTISETQYF; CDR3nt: TGCAGTGCTAGAGACCCGACAATCTCAGAGACCCAGTACTTC
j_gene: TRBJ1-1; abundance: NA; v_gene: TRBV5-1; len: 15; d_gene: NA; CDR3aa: CASSLGGRGGTEAFF; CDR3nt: TGCGCCAGCAGCCTCGGGGGCCGGGGAGGCACTGAAGCTTTCTTT
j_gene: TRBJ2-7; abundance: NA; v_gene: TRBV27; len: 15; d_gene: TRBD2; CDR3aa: CASSLSGRAGYEQYF; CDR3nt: TGTGCCAGCAGTTTAAGCGGGAGGGCCGGCTACGAGCAGTACTTC
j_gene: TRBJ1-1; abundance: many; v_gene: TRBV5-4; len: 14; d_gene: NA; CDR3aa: CASSLRSLNTEAFF; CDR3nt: TGTGCCAGCAGCTTGCGGAGTTTGAACACTGAAGCTTTCTTT
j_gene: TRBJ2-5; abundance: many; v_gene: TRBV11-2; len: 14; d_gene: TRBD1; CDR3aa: CASTDYRGRETQYF; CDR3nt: TGTGCCAGCACCGACTACAGGGGCAGGGAGACCCAGTACTTC
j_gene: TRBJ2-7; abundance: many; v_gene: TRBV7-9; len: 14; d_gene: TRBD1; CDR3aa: CASSYRTGAYEQYF; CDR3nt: TGTGCCAGCAGCTATAGGACAGGGGCGTACGAGCAGTACTTC
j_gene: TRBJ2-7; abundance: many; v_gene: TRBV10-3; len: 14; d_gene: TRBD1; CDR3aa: CAITKDRGRYEQYF; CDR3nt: TGTGCCATCACCAAGGACAGGGGAAGGTACGAGCAGTACTTC
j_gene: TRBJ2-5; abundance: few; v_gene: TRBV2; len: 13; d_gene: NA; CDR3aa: CASSGMIRETQYF; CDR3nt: TGTGCCAGCAGTGGGATGATCAGGGAGACCCAGTACTTC
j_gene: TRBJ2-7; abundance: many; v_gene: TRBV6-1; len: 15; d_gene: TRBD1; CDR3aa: CASSRAGTGVYEQYF; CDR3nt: TGTGCCAGCAGCCGAGCCGGGACAGGGGTCTACGAGCAGTACTTC
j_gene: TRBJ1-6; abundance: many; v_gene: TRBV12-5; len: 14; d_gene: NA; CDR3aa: CASGEGAYNSPLHF; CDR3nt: TGTGCTAGTGGTGAGGGGGCCTATAATTCACCCCTCCACTTT
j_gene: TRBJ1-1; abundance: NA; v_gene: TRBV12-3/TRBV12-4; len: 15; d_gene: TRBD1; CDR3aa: CASSPTGSMNTEAFF; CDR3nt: TGTGCCAGCAGCCCGACAGGGTCAATGAACACTGAAGCTTTCTTT
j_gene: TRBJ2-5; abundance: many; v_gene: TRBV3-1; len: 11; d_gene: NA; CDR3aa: CASSQRETQYF; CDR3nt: TGCGCCAGCAGCCAACGGGAGACCCAGTACTTC
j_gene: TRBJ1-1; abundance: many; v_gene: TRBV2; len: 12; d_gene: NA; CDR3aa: CASHGGNTEAFF; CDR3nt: TGTGCCAGCCATGGGGGGAACACTGAAGCTTTCTTT
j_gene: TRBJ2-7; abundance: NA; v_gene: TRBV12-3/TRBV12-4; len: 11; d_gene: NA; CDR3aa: CASGLGGEQYF; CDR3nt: TGTGCCAGCGGGTTGGGCGGCGAGCAGTACTTC
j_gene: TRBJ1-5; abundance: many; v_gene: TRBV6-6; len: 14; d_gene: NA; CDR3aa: CASSYDRGGQPQHF; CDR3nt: TGTGCCAGCAGTTACGATAGGGGTGGTCAGCCCCAGCATTTT
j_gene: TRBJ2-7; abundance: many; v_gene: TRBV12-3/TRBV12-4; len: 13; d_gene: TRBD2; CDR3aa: CASNLGRGHEQYF; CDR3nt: TGTGCCAGCAACCTGGGGAGGGGCCACGAGCAGTACTTC
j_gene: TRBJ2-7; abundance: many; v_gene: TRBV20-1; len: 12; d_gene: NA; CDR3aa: CSARRQNREQYF; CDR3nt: TGCAGTGCTAGACGACAGAATAGAGAGCAGTACTTC
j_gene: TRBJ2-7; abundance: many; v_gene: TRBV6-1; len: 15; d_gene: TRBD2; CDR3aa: CASRETSGSFYEQYF; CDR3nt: TGTGCCAGCAGAGAGACTAGCGGGAGCTTCTACGAGCAGTACTTC
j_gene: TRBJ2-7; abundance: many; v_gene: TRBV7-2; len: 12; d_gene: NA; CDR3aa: CASSPVDYEQYF; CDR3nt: TGTGCCAGCAGCCCAGTGGACTACGAGCAGTACTTC
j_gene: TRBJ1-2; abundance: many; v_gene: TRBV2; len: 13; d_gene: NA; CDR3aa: CASSVPGADGYTF; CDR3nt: TGTGCCAGCAGTGTTCCCGGGGCCGATGGCTACACCTTC